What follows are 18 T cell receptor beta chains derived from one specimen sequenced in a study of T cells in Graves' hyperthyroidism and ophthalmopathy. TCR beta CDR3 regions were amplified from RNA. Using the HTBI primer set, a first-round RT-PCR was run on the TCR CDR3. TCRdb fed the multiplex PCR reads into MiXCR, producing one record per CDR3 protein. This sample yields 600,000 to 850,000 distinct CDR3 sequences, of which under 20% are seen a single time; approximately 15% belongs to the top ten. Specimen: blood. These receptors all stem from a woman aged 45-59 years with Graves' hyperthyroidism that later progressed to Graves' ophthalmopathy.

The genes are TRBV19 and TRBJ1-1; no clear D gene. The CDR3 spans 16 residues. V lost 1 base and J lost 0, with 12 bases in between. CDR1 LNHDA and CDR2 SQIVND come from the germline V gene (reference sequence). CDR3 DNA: TGTGCCAGTAGTATAGCCCCCCGACGACTGAACACTGAAGCTTTCTTT. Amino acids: CASSIAPRRLNTEAFF.

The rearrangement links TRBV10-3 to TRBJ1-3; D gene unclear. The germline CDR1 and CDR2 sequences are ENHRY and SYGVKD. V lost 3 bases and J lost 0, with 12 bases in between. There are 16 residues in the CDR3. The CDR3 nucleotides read TGTGCCATCAGTGACATCCAGAACCACTCTGGAAACACCATATATTTT. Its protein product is CAISDIQNHSGNTIYF.

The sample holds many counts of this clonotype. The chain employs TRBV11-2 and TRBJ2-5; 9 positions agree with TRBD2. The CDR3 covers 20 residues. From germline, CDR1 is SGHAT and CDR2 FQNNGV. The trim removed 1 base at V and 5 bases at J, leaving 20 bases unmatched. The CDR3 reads CASSLALAGPFPTGRETQYF. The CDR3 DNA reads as TGTGCCAGCAGCTTAGCTCTAGCGGGGCCCTTCCCAACTGGGCGCGAGACCCAGTACTTC.

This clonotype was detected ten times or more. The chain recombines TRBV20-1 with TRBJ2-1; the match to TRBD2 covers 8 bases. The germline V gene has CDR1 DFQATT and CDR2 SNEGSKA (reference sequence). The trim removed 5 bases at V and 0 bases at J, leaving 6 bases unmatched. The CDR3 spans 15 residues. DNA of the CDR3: TGCAGTGCTTTAAGCGGGGGTAGCTCCTACAATGAGCAGTTCTTC. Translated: CSALSGGSSYNEQFF.

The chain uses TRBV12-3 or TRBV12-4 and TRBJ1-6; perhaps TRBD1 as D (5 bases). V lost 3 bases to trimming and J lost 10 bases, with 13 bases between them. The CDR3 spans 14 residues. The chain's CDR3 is CASSFLTGGSPLHF. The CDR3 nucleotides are TGTGCCAGCAGTTTCCTAACAGGCGGCTCACCCCTCCACTTT.

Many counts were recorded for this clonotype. The CDR3 sequence: CSARPVNEQFF. The CDR3, as DNA: TGCAGTGCTAGACCAGTGAATGAGCAGTTCTTC. The V gene is TRBV20-1, the J gene TRBJ2-1; D ambiguous. The ends were cut back, 2 bases at V and 7 bases at J, with 6 bases in the middle. The CDR3 has 11 residues. CDR1 and CDR2 (germline): DFQATT, SNEGSKA (reference sequence).

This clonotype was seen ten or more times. The CDR3 region has the DNA TGCGCCAGCGGATTGGATTCGGAGGATTTGAACACTGAAGCTTTCTTT. It specifies CASGLDSEDLNTEAFF. The chain links TRBV5-1 to TRBJ1-1; D not resolved. The germline CDR1 and CDR2 sequences are SGHRS and YFSETQ. The CDR3 consists of 16 residues. V lost 7 bases to trimming and J lost 0 bases, with 19 bases between them.

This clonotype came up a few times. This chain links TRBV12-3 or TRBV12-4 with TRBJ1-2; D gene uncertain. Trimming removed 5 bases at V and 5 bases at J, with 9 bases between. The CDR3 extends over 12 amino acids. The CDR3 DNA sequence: TGTGCCAGCAGTCCGACGGATTATGGCTACACCTTC. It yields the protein CASSPTDYGYTF.

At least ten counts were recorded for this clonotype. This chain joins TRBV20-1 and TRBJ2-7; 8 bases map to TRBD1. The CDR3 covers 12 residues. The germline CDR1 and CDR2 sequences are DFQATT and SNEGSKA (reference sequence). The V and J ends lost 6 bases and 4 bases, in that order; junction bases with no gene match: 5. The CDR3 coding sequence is TGCAGTGCGGCGGACAGGGAGTACGAGCAGTACTTC. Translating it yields CSAADREYEQYF.

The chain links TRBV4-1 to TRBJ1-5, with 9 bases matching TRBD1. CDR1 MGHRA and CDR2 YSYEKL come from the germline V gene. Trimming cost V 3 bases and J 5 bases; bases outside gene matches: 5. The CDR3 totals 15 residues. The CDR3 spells CASSHVDRGDQPQHF. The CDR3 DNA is TGCGCCAGCAGCCATGTTGACAGGGGGGATCAGCCCCAGCATTTT.

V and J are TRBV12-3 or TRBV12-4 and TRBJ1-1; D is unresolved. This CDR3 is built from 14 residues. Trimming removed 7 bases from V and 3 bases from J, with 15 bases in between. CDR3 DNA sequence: TGTGCCAGCACCGGGGATGGGGTGGACACTGAAGCTTTCTTT. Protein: CASTGDGVDTEAFF.

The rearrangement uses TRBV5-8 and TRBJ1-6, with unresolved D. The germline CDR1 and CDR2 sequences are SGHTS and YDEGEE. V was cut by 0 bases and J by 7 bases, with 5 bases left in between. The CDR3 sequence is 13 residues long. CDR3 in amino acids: CASSLDFNSPLHF. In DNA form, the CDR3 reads TGTGCCAGCAGCTTGGACTTCAATTCACCCCTCCACTTT. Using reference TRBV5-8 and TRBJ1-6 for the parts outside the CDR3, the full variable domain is EAGVTQSPTHLIKTRGQQATLRCSPISGHTSVYWYQQALGLGLQFLLWYDEGEERNRGNFPPRFSGRQFPNYSSELNVNALELEDSALYLCASSLDFNSPLHFGNGTRLTVT.

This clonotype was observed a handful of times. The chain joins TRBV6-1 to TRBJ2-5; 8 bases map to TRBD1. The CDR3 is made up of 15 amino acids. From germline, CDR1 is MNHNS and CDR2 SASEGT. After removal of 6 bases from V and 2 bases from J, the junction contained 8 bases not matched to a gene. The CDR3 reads CASSRGHRGQETQYF. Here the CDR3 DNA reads TGTGCCAGCAGCCGGGGGCACAGGGGGCAAGAGACCCAGTACTTC.

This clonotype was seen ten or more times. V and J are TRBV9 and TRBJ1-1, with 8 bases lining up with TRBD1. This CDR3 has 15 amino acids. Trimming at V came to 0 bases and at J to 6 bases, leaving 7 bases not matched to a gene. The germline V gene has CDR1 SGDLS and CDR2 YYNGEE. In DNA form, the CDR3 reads TGTGCCAGCAGCGTAGGCTCAGGGGGCAATGCTGAAGCTTTCTTT. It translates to CASSVGSGGNAEAFF.

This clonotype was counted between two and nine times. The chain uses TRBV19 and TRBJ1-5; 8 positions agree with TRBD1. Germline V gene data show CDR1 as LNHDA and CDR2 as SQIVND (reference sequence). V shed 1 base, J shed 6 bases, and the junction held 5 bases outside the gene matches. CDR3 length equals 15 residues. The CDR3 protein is CASSIGAGGGQPQHF. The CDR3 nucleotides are TGTGCCAGTAGTATAGGGGCAGGGGGCGGTCAGCCCCAGCATTTT.

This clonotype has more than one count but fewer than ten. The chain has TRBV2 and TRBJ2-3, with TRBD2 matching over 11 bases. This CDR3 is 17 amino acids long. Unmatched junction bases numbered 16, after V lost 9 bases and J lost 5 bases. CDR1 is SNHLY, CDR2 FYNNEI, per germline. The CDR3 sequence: CASKDPFVAGGQDTQYF. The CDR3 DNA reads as TGTGCCAGTAAAGACCCATTTGTAGCGGGGGGGCAAGATACGCAGTATTTT.

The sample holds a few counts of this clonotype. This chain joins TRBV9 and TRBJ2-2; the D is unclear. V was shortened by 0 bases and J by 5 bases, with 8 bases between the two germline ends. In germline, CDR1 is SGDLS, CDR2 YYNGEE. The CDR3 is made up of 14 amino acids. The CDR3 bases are TGTGCCAGCAGCGTAGGGGCAGGTACCGGGGAGCTGTTTTTT. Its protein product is CASSVGAGTGELFF.

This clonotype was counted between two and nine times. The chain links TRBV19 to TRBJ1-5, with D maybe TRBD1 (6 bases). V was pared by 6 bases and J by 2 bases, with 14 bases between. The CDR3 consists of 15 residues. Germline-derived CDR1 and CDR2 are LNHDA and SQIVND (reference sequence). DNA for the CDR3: TGTGCCAGTAGCATACAGGGATTTGGCAATCAGCCCCAGCATTTT. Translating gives CASSIQGFGNQPQHF.